This TCR beta chain appears in the sequencing data of a study of T cells in Graves' hyperthyroidism and ophthalmopathy (dated by TCRdb to 2018 to 2020). Background for the entire study: Peripheral blood samples were taken at initial diagnosis, before any treatment was given. The study also compared thyroid tissue and blood T-cell repertoires from a handful of Graves' hyperthyroidism patients. Once sampling was done, hyperthyroidism patients were given methimazole at a starting dose of 30 mg daily, whereas ophthalmopathy patients were given high-dose intravenous methylprednisolone. Prospective prediction of ophthalmopathy was tested in an independent validation cohort of 18 to 20 hyperthyroidism patients and roughly 16 patients who later progressed to ophthalmopathy. TCR V-J signatures able to tell the groups apart were searched for in a discovery cohort of 95 or so patients, of whom approximately 40 had Graves' ophthalmopathy and around 57 had stable Graves' hyperthyroidism. The approximately 97 discovery patients were randomly divided into training and test sets at a 7:3 ratio. The paper describes TCR Vbeta CDR3 sequencing of 140 or so peripheral blood samples, made up of some 40 ophthalmopathy patients, roughly 75 hyperthyroidism patients and about 17 progressor patients. Points the paper makes about the study in general: Blood samples also contained most of the expanded thyroid clonotypes (frequency above 0.001), which suggests that blood repertoires may reflect thyroid immune responses. In cross-validation, a model built on a 13 V-J signature told ophthalmopathy apart from stable hyperthyroidism with less than 90% sensitivity and around 81% specificity, and in testing the same model reached 80%/75%. No statistical method was used to set the sample size in advance, and investigators knew the group allocation. In validation, progression to ophthalmopathy was predicted by the model with around 70% sensitivity and around 76% specificity, a median of approximately 6.5 months before onset.

In the case of this clonotype: No antigen is known for it. Within one base of it there is no much larger clone, and no base qualities were kept.

According to the germline V gene, CDR1 reads SQVTM and CDR2 reads ANQGSEA. Counted from cysteine to phenylalanine, this CDR3 has 14 amino acids. This entry keeps only the CDR3 DNA: 42 bases, framed from base 1. Relative to germline, V is 7 bases shorter and J is 2 bases shorter, with 17 bases between their ends. The TCR beta CDR3 regions were amplified from the RNA transcripts. The first round of RT-PCR for the TCR CDR3 was performed with the HTBI primer set and the Qiagen OneStep RT-PCR kit. A second multiplex PCR round built the libraries, followed by size selection and purification. Sequencing of the libraries was done on an Illumina HiSeq2000 using paired-end 100 bp reads. In the authors' own workflow: SOAPnuke was used to process the raw data, removing reads that contained adapters or uncalled bases, had a mean Phred below 15, or lacked an exact match to the constant primer or identifier. COPE v1.2.5 was used to merge high-quality paired reads, and clonotypes were defined as unique nucleotide sequences. MiTCR v1.1 was used to align clonotypes to the IMGT TRBV, TRBD and TRBJ reference segments. The analysis included only V-J combinations with a frequency above 0.0001, which together covered 99.2% of the repertoires. The TCS score was defined as the ratio of F50 (clonal expansion) to E x V (chaos), calculated using BLOSUM62-based TCRdist between CDR3 peptides within each V-J. Welch's t-statistics and random forest reduced 514 V-J features to roughly 13, which were used in a naive Bayes classifier (R e1071). In-frame beta chains were kept once TCRdb had trimmed the public reads at Q25 with fastp and called clones with MiXCR. Rows matching on CDR3 protein sequence are summarized as one entry with the most common DNA and genes. The V and J calls were not made by the authors but by TCRdb's processing. This sample is represented by under 550,000 distinct CDR3 sequences; 20% of them were singletons. Together, the top ten hold over 45% of the sample.

Ophthalmopathy patients had moderately to severely active disease, with a Clinical Activity Score of 3 or more, a NOSPECS grade of 4 or more, and a disease duration of less than 3 months. Patients with uncontrolled infections, other autoimmune diseases, pregnancy or lactation were excluded. Diagnoses relied on clinical symptoms, serum thyroxine and TRAb, thyroid ultrasound and orbital computed tomography. PBMCs were separated from 10 ml of fresh peripheral blood using Ficoll-Paque density gradient centrifugation. Trizol reagent was used to extract total RNA, and RNA quality was then checked on an Agilent 2100 Bioanalyzer.

The source material was blood. The rearranged segments are TRBV29-1 and TRBJ1-1; the D segment could be TRBD1, given 6 matching bases. The clonotype was recovered from a man between 40 and 49 years old with Graves' ophthalmopathy. CDR3 reads: CSAHRGAGNTEAFF. The DNA is TGCAGCGCTCACCGGGGGGCTGGAAACACTGAAGCTTTCTTT.